A selection of T cell receptor beta chains follows, all from one sample in a study of shared clonotypes between healthy human individuals. Method: immunoSEQ multiplex PCR; TCRdb's copy keeps in-frame clones and lacks some. The sample lists some 2,500,000 clones; approximately 94% were seen once. Sequencing was performed on naive CD4+ T cells from PBMCs. The origin of the receptors is a man aged 18 to 29 in good health. Some clones in this sample may be carry-over from other donors' samples. The CDR3 runs from the conserved cysteine through the conserved F or W. Each record gives: J gene, clone size, CDR3 length, V gene, D gene, CDR3 protein, CDR3 DNA. D genes are given only for firm matches. The size entry is marked missing in some rows and otherwise reads once, few, many or a size class.

J gene: TRBJ1-5; clone size: few; CDR3 length: 12; V gene: TRBV30; D gene: -; CDR3 protein: CAWHRVDQPQHF; CDR3 DNA: TGTGCCTGGCACAGGGTCGACCAGCCCCAGCATTTT
J gene: TRBJ1-4; clone size: -; CDR3 length: 15; V gene: TRBV30; D gene: -; CDR3 protein: CAWGVGRQPTEKLFF; CDR3 DNA: TGTGCCTGGGGGGTAGGTCGACAGCCGACTGAAAAACTGTTTTTT
J gene: TRBJ1-1; clone size: -; CDR3 length: 15; V gene: TRBV9; D gene: TRBD1; CDR3 protein: CASSVTGAPNTEAFF; CDR3 DNA: TGTGCCAGCTCGGTCACAGGGGCCCCGAACACTGAAGCTTTCTTT
J gene: TRBJ1-1; clone size: -; CDR3 length: 15; V gene: TRBV7-9; D gene: -; CDR3 protein: CASSLGRTEGTEAFF; CDR3 DNA: TGTGCCAGCAGCCTCGGCCGCACAGAGGGCACTGAAGCTTTCTTT
J gene: TRBJ2-7; clone size: -; CDR3 length: 15; V gene: TRBV28; D gene: -; CDR3 protein: CASSSRQITGVRSGF; CDR3 DNA: TGTGCCAGCAGTAGCAGACAGATTACTGGGGTCCGGAGCGGCTTC
J gene: TRBJ1-3; clone size: once; CDR3 length: 13; V gene: TRBV6-5; D gene: TRBD1; CDR3 protein: CASETGGGNTIYF; CDR3 DNA: TGTGCCAGTGAGACAGGGGGAGGAAACACCATATATTTT
J gene: TRBJ2-3; clone size: once; CDR3 length: 15; V gene: TRBV9; D gene: -; CDR3 protein: CASSLIGQITDTQYF; CDR3 DNA: TGTGCCAGCAGCCTCATCGGACAGATCACAGATACGCAGTATTTT
J gene: TRBJ2-7; clone size: -; CDR3 length: 15; V gene: TRBV27; D gene: -; CDR3 protein: CASSLLGAQAYEQYF; CDR3 DNA: TGTGCCAGCAGTTTATTGGGGGCTCAGGCCTACGAGCAGTACTTC
J gene: TRBJ2-5; clone size: -; CDR3 length: 12; V gene: TRBV28; D gene: -; CDR3 protein: CASSAGDGEQYF; CDR3 DNA: TGTGCCAGCAGTGCAGGGGACGGGGAGCAGTACTTC
J gene: TRBJ1-4; clone size: -; CDR3 length: 14; V gene: TRBV7-9; D gene: TRBD1; CDR3 protein: CASSFRGSNEKLFF; CDR3 DNA: TGTGCCAGCAGCTTCAGGGGGTCTAATGAAAAACTGTTTTTT
J gene: TRBJ1-5; clone size: few; CDR3 length: 13; V gene: TRBV6-5; D gene: -; CDR3 protein: CASRRVAGLPQHF; CDR3 DNA: TGTGCCAGCAGGAGGGTGGCAGGCTTGCCCCAGCATTTT
J gene: TRBJ1-3; clone size: -; CDR3 length: 15; V gene: TRBV5-6; D gene: TRBD1; CDR3 protein: CASSWGQGGGNTIYF; CDR3 DNA: TGTGCCAGCAGCTGGGGACAGGGAGGAGGAAACACCATATATTTT
J gene: TRBJ2-3; clone size: -; CDR3 length: 16; V gene: TRBV5-1; D gene: -; CDR3 protein: CASSLDSRQITDTQYF; CDR3 DNA: TGCGCCAGCAGCTTGGACTCAAGACAGATAACAGATACGCAGTATTTT
J gene: TRBJ1-1; clone size: few; CDR3 length: 15; V gene: TRBV9; D gene: -; CDR3 protein: CASSVGFSAGTEAFF; CDR3 DNA: TGTGCCAGCAGCGTAGGGTTCTCGGCTGGGACTGAAGCTTTCTTT
J gene: TRBJ2-3; clone size: -; CDR3 length: 12; V gene: TRBV7-2; D gene: -; CDR3 protein: CASSLFTDTQYF; CDR3 DNA: TGTGCCAGCAGCCTCTTCACAGATACGCAGTATTTT
J gene: TRBJ2-7; clone size: -; CDR3 length: 8; V gene: TRBV2; D gene: -; CDR3 protein: CASIGQYF; CDR3 DNA: TGTGCCAGTATAGGGCAGTACTTC
J gene: TRBJ1-1; clone size: -; CDR3 length: 11; V gene: TRBV6-5; D gene: -; CDR3 protein: CAAGGFTEAFF; CDR3 DNA: TGTGCAGCCGGGGGTTTCACTGAAGCTTTCTTT
J gene: TRBJ1-1; clone size: -; CDR3 length: 16; V gene: TRBV7-2; D gene: -; CDR3 protein: CASSLGPERPNTEAFF; CDR3 DNA: TGTGCCAGCAGCTTAGGCCCGGAGAGGCCGAACACTGAAGCTTTCTTT
J gene: TRBJ2-7; clone size: -; CDR3 length: 13; V gene: TRBV7-9; D gene: -; CDR3 protein: CASSLGHNYEQYF; CDR3 DNA: TGTGCCAGCAGCCTCGGACATAACTACGAGCAGTACTTC
J gene: TRBJ1-1; clone size: -; CDR3 length: 13; V gene: TRBV7-3; D gene: -; CDR3 protein: CASSSYTDTEAFF; CDR3 DNA: TGTGCCAGCAGCTCTTACACGGACACTGAAGCTTTCTTT
J gene: TRBJ2-2; clone size: -; CDR3 length: 14; V gene: TRBV9; D gene: -; CDR3 protein: CASSVGFNTGELFF; CDR3 DNA: TGTGCCAGCAGCGTCGGCTTTAACACCGGGGAGCTGTTTTTT
J gene: TRBJ2-3; clone size: -; CDR3 length: 15; V gene: TRBV5-4; D gene: -; CDR3 protein: CASSLGPGSADTQYF; CDR3 DNA: TGTGCCAGCAGCTTGGGACCGGGTTCGGCAGATACGCAGTATTTT
J gene: TRBJ2-2; clone size: -; CDR3 length: 13; V gene: TRBV7-8; D gene: -; CDR3 protein: CASSLTVAGELFF; CDR3 DNA: TGTGCCAGCAGCTTAACTGTCGCCGGGGAGCTGTTTTTT
J gene: TRBJ2-3; clone size: -; CDR3 length: 21; V gene: TRBV10-3; D gene: TRBD2; CDR3 protein: CAISDPPGLAGGPLSTDTQYF; CDR3 DNA: TGTGCCATCAGTGACCCCCCGGGACTAGCGGGAGGACCCCTCAGCACAGATACGCAGTATTTT
J gene: TRBJ1-6; clone size: -; CDR3 length: 13; V gene: TRBV11-1; D gene: -; CDR3 protein: CASSPGVHSPLHF; CDR3 DNA: TGTGCCAGCAGCCCCGGGGTCCATTCACCCCTCCACTTT
J gene: TRBJ2-7; clone size: once; CDR3 length: 16; V gene: TRBV23-1; D gene: TRBD1; CDR3 protein: CASRLVGQGNTYEQYF; CDR3 DNA: TGCGCCAGCAGACTCGTTGGACAGGGTAATACGTACGAGCAGTACTTC
J gene: TRBJ2-7; clone size: -; CDR3 length: 15; V gene: TRBV5-4; D gene: TRBD2; CDR3 protein: CASSLDSGGGLEQYF; CDR3 DNA: TGTGCCAGCAGCTTGGATTCGGGCGGGGGATTGGAGCAGTACTTC
J gene: TRBJ1-5; clone size: -; CDR3 length: 14; V gene: TRBV7-8; D gene: -; CDR3 protein: CASSFRQGNQPQHF; CDR3 DNA: TGTGCCAGCAGCTTCCGACAGGGCAATCAGCCCCAGCATTTT
J gene: TRBJ2-1; clone size: -; CDR3 length: 12; V gene: TRBV30; D gene: -; CDR3 protein: CAWSLVRREQFF; CDR3 DNA: TGTGCCTGGAGTCTGGTACGAAGAGAGCAGTTCTTC
J gene: TRBJ2-3; clone size: -; CDR3 length: 15; V gene: TRBV25-1; D gene: -; CDR3 protein: CASSEWASGTDTQYF; CDR3 DNA: TGTGCCAGCAGTGAATGGGCTAGCGGCACAGATACGCAGTATTTT
J gene: TRBJ1-2; clone size: -; CDR3 length: 13; V gene: TRBV28; D gene: -; CDR3 protein: CASSLNSNYGYTF; CDR3 DNA: TGTGCCAGCAGTTTAAACAGTAACTATGGCTACACCTTC
J gene: TRBJ2-3; clone size: -; CDR3 length: 16; V gene: TRBV5-5; D gene: TRBD2; CDR3 protein: CASSPGTSGSTDTQYF; CDR3 DNA: TGTGCCAGCAGCCCCGGGACTAGCGGGAGCACAGATACGCAGTATTTT
J gene: TRBJ2-1; clone size: -; CDR3 length: 14; V gene: TRBV6-1; D gene: TRBD2; CDR3 protein: CASKAGGGGHEQFF; CDR3 DNA: TGTGCCAGCAAAGCGGGAGGTGGGGGGCATGAGCAGTTCTTC
J gene: TRBJ2-3; clone size: -; CDR3 length: 15; V gene: TRBV19; D gene: -; CDR3 protein: CASSIAHGDTDTQYF; CDR3 DNA: TGTGCCAGTAGTATTGCTCACGGGGACACAGATACGCAGTATTTT
J gene: TRBJ1-2; clone size: -; CDR3 length: 14; V gene: TRBV11-2; D gene: -; CDR3 protein: CASSSTLPTYGYTF; CDR3 DNA: TGTGCCAGCAGCTCAACCCTCCCGACCTATGGCTACACCTTC
J gene: TRBJ2-7; clone size: -; CDR3 length: 15; V gene: TRBV6-6; D gene: -; CDR3 protein: CASSYSGAVSYEQYF; CDR3 DNA: TGTGCCAGCAGTTACTCGGGGGCAGTCTCCTACGAGCAGTACTTC
J gene: TRBJ2-6; clone size: once; CDR3 length: 16; V gene: TRBV29-1; D gene: -; CDR3 protein: CSVEWTDLSGANVLTF; CDR3 DNA: TGCAGCGTTGAATGGACAGATCTCTCTGGGGCCAACGTCCTGACTTTC
J gene: TRBJ2-5; clone size: -; CDR3 length: 17; V gene: TRBV2; D gene: TRBD2; CDR3 protein: CASSVLAGGPRGETQYF; CDR3 DNA: TGTGCCAGCAGTGTACTAGCGGGAGGGCCCCGGGGGGAGACCCAGTACTTC
J gene: TRBJ1-3; clone size: -; CDR3 length: 17; V gene: TRBV4-1; D gene: TRBD1; CDR3 protein: CASSQGVQGAPGNTIYF; CDR3 DNA: TGCGCCAGCAGCCAAGGAGTTCAGGGGGCGCCTGGAAACACCATATATTTT
J gene: TRBJ1-5; clone size: -; CDR3 length: 15; V gene: TRBV6-1; D gene: -; CDR3 protein: CASSDWGVSNQPQHF; CDR3 DNA: TGTGCCAGCAGTGACTGGGGGGTTAGCAATCAGCCCCAGCATTTT
J gene: TRBJ1-5; clone size: -; CDR3 length: 17; V gene: TRBV19; D gene: -; CDR3 protein: CASSSRRISYSNQPQHF; CDR3 DNA: TGTGCCAGTAGTTCGAGACGGATATCTTATAGCAATCAGCCCCAGCATTTT
J gene: TRBJ2-3; clone size: -; CDR3 length: 16; V gene: TRBV19; D gene: -; CDR3 protein: CASSPGGRPNTDTQYF; CDR3 DNA: TGTGCCAGTAGCCCTGGGGGACGTCCGAACACAGATACGCAGTATTTT
J gene: TRBJ2-7; clone size: -; CDR3 length: 16; V gene: TRBV29-1; D gene: TRBD1; CDR3 protein: CSVEGPRGSSKSEQYF; CDR3 DNA: TGCAGCGTTGAGGGGCCCAGGGGGTCCTCGAAAAGCGAGCAGTACTTC
J gene: TRBJ2-2; clone size: -; CDR3 length: 17; V gene: TRBV28; D gene: TRBD2; CDR3 protein: CASGLRLDLAGTGELFF; CDR3 DNA: TGTGCCAGCGGACTAAGACTAGACCTAGCGGGCACCGGGGAGCTGTTTTTT
J gene: TRBJ1-4; clone size: -; CDR3 length: 15; V gene: TRBV5-5; D gene: -; CDR3 protein: CASSPRTVSNEKLFF; CDR3 DNA: TGTGCCAGCAGCCCCCGGACAGTATCTAATGAAAAACTGTTTTTT
J gene: TRBJ2-1; clone size: -; CDR3 length: 15; V gene: TRBV7-3; D gene: TRBD2; CDR3 protein: CASSFTSGTYNEQFF; CDR3 DNA: TGTGCCAGCAGCTTCACTAGCGGCACCTACAATGAGCAGTTCTTC
J gene: TRBJ2-2; clone size: -; CDR3 length: 13; V gene: TRBV7-9; D gene: TRBD2; CDR3 protein: CASVQNSGTELFF; CDR3 DNA: TGTGCCAGCGTTCAAAATAGCGGGACGGAGCTGTTTTTT
J gene: TRBJ2-7; clone size: -; CDR3 length: 16; V gene: TRBV5-1; D gene: TRBD2; CDR3 protein: CASSPSGLAGVVEQYF; CDR3 DNA: TGCGCCAGCAGCCCCTCCGGGTTAGCGGGAGTCGTCGAGCAGTACTTC
J gene: TRBJ1-4; clone size: -; CDR3 length: 14; V gene: TRBV9; D gene: -; CDR3 protein: CASSVGGFNEKLFF; CDR3 DNA: TGTGCCAGCAGCGTTGGGGGCTTTAATGAAAAACTGTTTTTT
J gene: TRBJ2-2; clone size: -; CDR3 length: 14; V gene: TRBV7-9; D gene: TRBD1; CDR3 protein: CASSLGQSTGELFF; CDR3 DNA: TGTGCCAGCAGCTTGGGACAGTCAACCGGGGAGCTGTTTTTT
J gene: TRBJ1-1; clone size: -; CDR3 length: 20; V gene: TRBV29-1; D gene: -; CDR3 protein: CSALCDAEQPNFYGMSEAFF; CDR3 DNA: TGCAGCGCCCTGTGCGACGCGGAACAACCGAACTTTTATGGTATGTCTGAAGCTTTCTTT
J gene: TRBJ1-5; clone size: -; CDR3 length: 14; V gene: TRBV6-4; D gene: -; CDR3 protein: CASCYGQSSGPQHF; CDR3 DNA: TGTGCCAGCTGTTACGGACAGTCCTCCGGGCCCCAGCATTTT
J gene: TRBJ1-2; clone size: -; CDR3 length: 14; V gene: TRBV6-5; D gene: -; CDR3 protein: CASSYGRPGYGYTF; CDR3 DNA: TGTGCCAGCAGTTACGGGCGACCCGGCTATGGCTACACCTTC
J gene: TRBJ1-3; clone size: once; CDR3 length: 14; V gene: TRBV5-1; D gene: -; CDR3 protein: CASSYDTSGNTIYF; CDR3 DNA: TGCGCCAGCAGTTATGACACCTCTGGAAACACCATATATTTT
J gene: TRBJ1-3; clone size: -; CDR3 length: 14; V gene: TRBV19; D gene: -; CDR3 protein: CASSTMTSGNTIYF; CDR3 DNA: TGTGCCAGTAGCACCATGACGTCTGGAAACACCATATATTTT